Given below is one T cell receptor (beta chain) in context. The antigen remains unidentified. Profiling relied on immunoSEQ multiplex PCR, and the TCRdb table lists in-frame clones only, not all of them. The data contain approximately 14,000 clones, roughly 74% of them singletons. This record belongs to a study of ipilimumab plus nivolumab after autologous stem cell transplantation. About the study: Patients received a median of roughly 5 ipilimumab and roughly eight nivolumab doses.

The CDR3 sequence is 14 residues long. The germline CDR1 and CDR2 sequences are SGHKS and YYEKEE (reference sequence). Trimming shortened V by 4 bases and J by 5 bases, and 15 bases separated the two germline ends. Overall study findings and caveats: TCR repertoire, Treg phenotype and gut microbiota reportedly support more study of this approach.

Starting 14 to 28 days after autologous transplant, ipilimumab 1 mg/kg was given. Through week 26, nivolumab 3 mg/kg IV was given weeks 1, 4, 7, 10, then biweekly. This sequence originates from a male donor with primary mediastinal lymphoma. V gene TRBV5-5 combines with J gene TRBJ2-5, with unresolved D. The source was PBMCs, collected in a trial of ipilimumab plus nivolumab as post-transplant consolidation. The CDR3 spells CASSVRQRPETQYF. CDR3 coding DNA: TGTGCCAGCAGCGTTCGACAACGCCCCGAGACCCAGTACTTC.